These 18 T cell receptor beta chains were sequenced from one sample in a study of patients and donors after allogeneic stem cell transplantation. TCRdb ran MiXCR on the RT-PCR reads and lists one entry per CDR3 protein. There are roughly 960,000 distinct CDR3 sequences in the sample; approximately 19% occur only once, and 5.5% to 6.5% lies in the top ten. Sequences were obtained from blood, either unsorted or a sorted T cell fraction (not recorded which). The receptor source for this set is a human donor who was either an allogeneic HSCT recipient or a stem cell or donor lymphocyte infusion donor (not recorded which). It is not recorded whose cells these are; they may come from a transplant donor.

This chain links TRBV9 with TRBJ2-5, with D possibly matching TRBD2 (6 bases). Trimming removed 4 bases at V and 2 bases at J, with 12 bases between. There are 14 residues in the CDR3. The germline V gene encodes CDR1 SGDLS and CDR2 YYNGEE. In nucleotides, the CDR3 is TGTGCCAGCAGCTCCACTAGCCCACAAGAGACCCAGTACTTC. This gives the protein CASSSTSPQETQYF.

CDR3 region: CSVVQGAASSYEQYF. For the CDR3, the DNA is TGCAGCGTTGTACAGGGGGCGGCAAGTTCCTACGAGCAGTACTTC. This rearrangement joins TRBV29-1 to TRBJ2-7; TRBD1 matches 9 bases. This CDR3 contains 15 residues. CDR1 and CDR2 from the germline V gene are SQVTM and ANQGSEA. J was trimmed by 1 base and V by 4 bases; bases with no gene match: 8.

In this sample, this clonotype turned up a few times. This chain links TRBV12-3 or TRBV12-4 with TRBJ2-5; TRBD1 agrees at 8 bases. CDR3 length: 14 residues. J gave up 1 base and V 6 bases, and 4 bases lay outside the gene matches. CDR3 residues: CASRSTGGQETQYF. For the CDR3, the DNA is TGTGCCAGCAGGTCAACAGGGGGCCAAGAGACCCAGTACTTC.

A few counts support this clonotype. V is TRBV18 and J is TRBJ1-3, with D tentatively TRBD1 (5 bases). The V and J ends lost 3 bases and 0 bases respectively, with 15 bases between them. This CDR3 has 17 amino acids. Germline lookup yields CDR1 KGHSH and CDR2 LQKENI. CDR3 sequence: CASSPFPDSNSGNTIYF. The DNA for the CDR3 is TGTGCCAGCTCACCTTTTCCCGACAGCAACTCTGGAAACACCATATATTTT.

There are a few counts of this clonotype. This sequence joins TRBV3-1 and TRBJ1-2; D is undetermined. V lost 5 bases to trimming and J lost 2 bases, with 12 bases between them. CDR1 and CDR2 (germline): LGHDT, YNNKEL (reference sequence). The CDR3 is 14 amino acids. DNA of the CDR3: TGTGCCAGCAGCACGTTGGACGGGAACTATGGCTACACCTTC. Translated, it gives CASSTLDGNYGYTF.

This clonotype was counted only a few times. The chain uses TRBV20-1 and TRBJ2-1, with D unresolved. The CDR3 loop spans 12 amino acids. V lost 6 bases, J lost 1 base, and 7 bases lay in between. Germline values: CDR1 DFQATT, CDR2 SNEGSKA (reference sequence). This chain's CDR3 is CSASESYNEQFF. Here the CDR3 DNA reads TGCAGTGCCTCCGAGTCCTACAATGAGCAGTTCTTC.

At least ten counts were recorded for this clonotype. The chain employs TRBV12-3 or TRBV12-4 and TRBJ1-5; D is perhaps TRBD1 (6 bases). Trimming left V 5 bases short and J 0 bases short, with 17 bases between. There are 17 residues in the CDR3. The CDR3 sequence: CASSPGGGDYSNQPQHF. The CDR3 bases are TGTGCCAGCAGTCCGGGGGGCGGGGACTATAGCAATCAGCCCCAGCATTTT.

V and J are TRBV4-3 and TRBJ2-5; D tentatively reads TRBD1 or TRBD2 (6 bases each). V was pared by 8 bases and J by 2 bases, with 18 bases between. Germline V lookup: CDR1 LGHNA, CDR2 YSLEER. CDR3 length: 15 amino acids. The CDR3 DNA follows: TGCGCCAGCTCCCGCTCCGGAGGGGGACAAGAGACCCAGTACTTC. Translating it yields CASSRSGGGQETQYF.

V gene TRBV15 combines with J gene TRBJ2-7; 10 bases fit TRBD1. Germline CDR1 reads LNHNV; CDR2 reads YYDKDF (reference sequence). The J segment lost 4 bases and the V segment lost 1 base, leaving 4 bases of the junction unmatched. The CDR3 has 15 amino acids. Here the CDR3 reads CATSRGGQGHYEQYF. CDR3 bases: TGTGCCACCAGCAGAGGGGGACAGGGGCATTACGAGCAGTACTTC.

The table lists this clonotype with a few counts. The genes are TRBV11-2 and TRBJ2-1, with D maybe TRBD2 (5 bases). The CDR3 runs 14 residues. V lost 1 base and J lost 7, with 11 bases in between. Germline-derived CDR1 and CDR2 are SGHAT and FQNNGV. DNA of the CDR3: TGTGCCAGCAGCTTAGGAGGCCCGGGGAATGAGCAGTTCTTC. It yields the protein CASSLGGPGNEQFF.

This clonotype was counted many times. The chain joins TRBV12-3 or TRBV12-4 to TRBJ1-5; unclear D gene. The V gene lost 8 bases and the J gene lost 6 bases, with 14 bases spanning the gap. The CDR3 totals 13 residues. The CDR3: CASGVGSGQPQHF. The CDR3 DNA is TGTGCCAGCGGTGTTGGATCAGGTCAGCCCCAGCATTTT.

This clonotype was observed a few times. V usage is TRBV12-3 or TRBV12-4 and J usage is TRBJ2-2; D is unclear. With 6 bases removed from V and 4 bases from J, the gap between germline ends came to 12 bases. CDR3 length: 14 amino acids. The CDR3 coding sequence is TGTGCCAGCAGAACATGGGCCACCACCGGGGAGCTGTTTTTT. Residues: CASRTWATTGELFF.

This clonotype was seen a handful of times. CDR3 loop: CSARDHFSGANVLTF. CDR3 nucleotide sequence: TGCAGTGCTAGAGATCATTTCTCTGGGGCCAACGTCCTGACTTTC. The chain recombines TRBV20-1 with TRBJ2-6, with no clear D. V lost 0 bases and J 0 bases, leaving 6 bases between the germline ends. The CDR3 has 15 residues. Germline V lookup: CDR1 DFQATT, CDR2 SNEGSKA (reference sequence).

This clonotype has at least ten counts. The V gene is TRBV12-3 or TRBV12-4, the J gene TRBJ1-2; D uncertain. The CDR3 is 13 amino acids. The germline V and J ends were trimmed by 6 bases and 3 bases, with 11 bases remaining between them. The CDR3: CASSLQRDYGYTF. The CDR3 nucleotides are TGTGCCAGCAGCCTCCAACGGGACTATGGCTACACCTTC.

This clonotype was seen ten or more times. The DNA for the CDR3 is TGTGCCAGCAGTTACTCTCCGGGAAGCGCTGAAGCTTTCTTT. Translation gives CASSYSPGSAEAFF. This chain uses TRBV6-5 with TRBJ1-1; unclear D gene. The CDR3 runs 14 residues. CDR1 is MNHEY and CDR2 is SVGAGI in the germline V gene. Trimming removed 0 bases from V and 6 bases from J, with 11 bases in between.

In its sample, this clonotype was seen many times. This rearrangement joins TRBV20-1 to TRBJ2-3, with D unclear. V was cut by 3 bases and J by 6 bases, with 10 bases left in between. From germline, CDR1 is DFQATT and CDR2 SNEGSKA (reference sequence). The CDR3 contains 12 residues. The CDR3 sequence: CSARDDKDTQYF. The CDR3 coding sequence is TGCAGTGCTAGGGACGACAAGGATACGCAGTATTTT.

This clonotype was counted only a few times. V and J are TRBV14 and TRBJ2-3, with D hard to call. CDR1 SGHDN and CDR2 FVKESK come from the germline V gene. With 2 bases removed from V and 6 bases from J, the gap between germline ends came to 9 bases. This CDR3 contains 13 residues. The CDR3 loop reads CASSQFSEDTQYF. In DNA form, the CDR3 reads TGTGCCAGCAGCCAATTTTCCGAGGATACGCAGTATTTT.

The CDR3, as DNA: TGTGCCACCAGTGATTCGGGGGGCACCTACAATGAGCAGTTCTTC. Its translation is CATSDSGGTYNEQFF. This chain uses TRBV24-1 with TRBJ2-1; perhaps TRBD2 as D (7 bases). This CDR3 comprises 15 residues. Germline values: CDR1 KGHDR, CDR2 SFDVKD. Trimming took 2 bases from V and 2 from J, leaving 9 bases between them.